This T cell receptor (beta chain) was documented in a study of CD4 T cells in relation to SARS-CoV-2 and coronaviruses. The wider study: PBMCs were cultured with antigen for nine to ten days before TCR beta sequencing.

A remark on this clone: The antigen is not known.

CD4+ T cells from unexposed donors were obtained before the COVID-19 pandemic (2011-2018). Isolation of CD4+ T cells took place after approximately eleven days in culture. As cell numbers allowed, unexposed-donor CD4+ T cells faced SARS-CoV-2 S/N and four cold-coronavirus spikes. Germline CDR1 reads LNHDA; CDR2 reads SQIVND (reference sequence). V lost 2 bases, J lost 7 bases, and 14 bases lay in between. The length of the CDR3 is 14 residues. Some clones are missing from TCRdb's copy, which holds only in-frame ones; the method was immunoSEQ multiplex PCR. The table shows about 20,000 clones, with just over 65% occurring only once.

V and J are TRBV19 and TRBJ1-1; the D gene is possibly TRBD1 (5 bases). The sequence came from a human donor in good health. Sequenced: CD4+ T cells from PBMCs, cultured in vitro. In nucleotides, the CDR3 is TGTGCCAGTAGTATAAGATTGTCGGGGGATGAAGCTTTCTTT. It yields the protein CASSIRLSGDEAFF.